This TCR beta chain was found in a study of cytomegalovirus exposure and HLA in healthy donors. CDR3 size: 14 residues. V was pared by 4 bases and J by 7 bases, with 12 bases between. Germline CDR1 reads SGDLS; CDR2 reads YYNGEE. It was healthy bone marrow donors who served as donors. 60 Vbeta and 13 Jbeta primers were used in PCR. This table comes from immunoSEQ multiplex PCR, and its TCRdb copy is limited to in-frame clones, with some not included. The sample consists of 150,000 to 170,000 clones, roughly 80% of them appearing once. As regards this clone: The antigen remains undetermined.

Findings of the study overall: Sequencing likely generated an artifact that appeared as a cluster of highly shared sequence variants. For most TCR beta V segments, an earlier analysis put the productive rate at about 90% or about 30% of the time. As was reported, the HLA-A and HLA-B alleles of most subjects were accurately predicted from TCR beta sequences.

The genes are TRBV9 and TRBJ1-6; weak D call: TRBD1 (5 bases). The sample comprised PBMCs. This TCR derives from a young man in good health and CMV-seropositive. The CDR3 DNA is TGTGCCAGCAGCCCCCGGCAGGGCAATTCACCCCTCCACTTT. Translating it yields CASSPRQGNSPLHF.